The source of this T cell receptor (beta chain) is a study of T-cell memory formation after mild COVID-19. Study overall: TCR clusters showed largely donor specificity.

General study findings and limits: There was a balanced CD4/CD8 profile in clones contracting day 15 to 85, and later expanders leaned CD4+. In pre-infection memory, a portion of responding clones appeared, which suggested that cross-reactive memory joined. Contracting CD4+ clones were located mainly in CM and EM, and CD8+ clones in EMRA.

TCRdb re-derived calls from the 5' RACE reads in MiXCR, one entry per CDR3 protein. The data contain about 200,000 distinct CDR3 sequences, approximately 16% of them seen just once; the ten biggest clones take up around 1.9%. The sample holds a few counts of this clonotype. The antigen is undetermined. The V end lost 4 bases, the J end lost 2 bases, and 13 bases lay between the germline ends. The CDR3 loop spans 14 amino acids. In germline, CDR1 is SQVTM, CDR2 ANQGSEA. This receptor was identified in an adult woman who had mild COVID-19 (a few samples of this study predate the infection). Cell type and time point are not known. The source material was PBMCs or a T cell subset sorted from them (not recorded which). This chain uses TRBV29-1 with TRBJ2-3; D is possibly TRBD2 (5 bases). CDR3 in amino acids: CSVVPGIHTDTQYF. DNA of the CDR3: TGCAGCGTTGTCCCCGGGATCCACACAGATACGCAGTATTTT.